Following are 2 T cell receptor beta chains from one sample sequenced in a study of blood T cell repertoires in COVID-19. Repertoires were generated with immunoSEQ multiplex PCR, while TCRdb's copy carries only in-frame clones and drops some. The sample consists of 150,000 to 200,000 clones, about 85% of them appearing once. Source material: peripheral blood. Receptor source: a woman in her 40s with COVID-19, enrolled during active disease.

The V call is TRBV5-5, the J call TRBJ2-1, with a weak D call TRBD2 (6 bases). CDR3 length: 12 amino acids. V lost 4 bases, J lost 8 bases, and 10 bases lay in between. Germline V gene data show CDR1 as SGHKS and CDR2 as YYEKEE (reference sequence). The CDR3 region has the DNA TGTGCCAGCAGCAGACTAGTGGATGAGCAGTTCTTC. Translation: CASSRLVDEQFF.

This chain joins TRBV2 and TRBJ1-4, with TRBD1 matching 7 bases. CDR1 SNHLY and CDR2 FYNNEI come from the germline V gene. The trim removed 6 bases at V and 4 bases at J, leaving 5 bases unmatched. CDR3 length: 14 amino acids. In DNA, the CDR3 is TGTGCCAGCAGGGCACAGGGGATTAATGAAAAACTGTTTTTT. Residues: CASRAQGINEKLFF. Full variable domain (outside the CDR3, taken from reference TRBV2 and TRBJ1-4): EPEVTQTPSHQVTQMGQEVILRCVPISNHLYFYWYRQILGQKVEFLVSFYNNEISEKSEIFDDQFSVERPDGSNFTLKIRSTKLEDSAMYFCASRAQGINEKLFFGSGTQLSVL.